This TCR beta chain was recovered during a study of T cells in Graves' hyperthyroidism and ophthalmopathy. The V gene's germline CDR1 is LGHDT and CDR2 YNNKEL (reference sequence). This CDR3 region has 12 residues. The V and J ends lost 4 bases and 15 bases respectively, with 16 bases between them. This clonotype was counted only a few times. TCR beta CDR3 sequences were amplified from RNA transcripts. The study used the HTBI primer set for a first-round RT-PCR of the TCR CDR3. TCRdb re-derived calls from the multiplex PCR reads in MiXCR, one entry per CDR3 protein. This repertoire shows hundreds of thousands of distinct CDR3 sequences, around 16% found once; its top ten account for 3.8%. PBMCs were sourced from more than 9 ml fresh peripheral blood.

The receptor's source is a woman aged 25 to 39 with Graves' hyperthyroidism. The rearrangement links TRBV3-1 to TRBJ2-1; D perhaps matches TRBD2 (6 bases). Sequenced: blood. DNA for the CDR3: TGTGCCAGCAGCCCCTCGGGAGTTTTAACGTTCTTC. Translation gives CASSPSGVLTFF.